A single sample gave rise to the 19 T cell receptor beta chains below, sequenced in a study of shared clonotypes between healthy human individuals. Using immunoSEQ multiplex PCR, the repertoire was profiled, and TCRdb retains in-frame clones only, with some absent. The profile covers around 1.5 million clones, with 95% to 99% appearing a single time and roughly 0.4% taken by the ten largest. Sequencing input: naive CD4+ T cells sorted from blood. Subset of the sample: CD45RA+ positively selected. The receptor source for this set is a man aged 30-40 years in good health.

The V gene is TRBV5-4, the J gene TRBJ2-5; 8 nucleotides agree with TRBD2. This CDR3 comprises 16 residues. Germline V gives CDR1 SGHNT, CDR2 YYREEE (reference sequence). The V gene end was trimmed by 0 bases and the J gene end by 2 bases; junction bases not matched to a gene: 6. The CDR3, as DNA: TGTGCCAGCAGCTTGGGGGCGGGAGGATTACAAGAGACCCAGTACTTC. Translated: CASSLGAGGLQETQYF. Drawing the rest from reference TRBV5-4 and TRBJ2-5, the complete variable domain is ETGVTQSPTHLIKTRGQQVTLRCSSQSGHNTVSWYQQALGQGPQFIFQYYREEENGRGNFPPRFSGLQFPNYSSELNVNALELDDSALYLCASSLGAGGLQETQYFGPGTRLLVL.

The chain combines TRBV7-6 with TRBJ2-1; 7 nucleotides line up with TRBD2. Germline-derived CDR1 and CDR2 are SGHVS and FNYEAQ. The CDR3 runs 15 residues. V trimming: 4 bases; J trimming: 9 bases; junction bases outside the gene matches: 12. The CDR3 is CASSYVAGDIGEQFF. CDR3 nucleotide sequence: TGTGCCAGCAGCTACGTGGCGGGAGATATCGGTGAGCAGTTCTTC.

The V call is TRBV7-6, the J call TRBJ2-1, with D unclear. This CDR3 comprises 12 residues. V was trimmed by 0 bases and J by 10 bases, leaving 7 bases between them. Looked up from germline, CDR1 is SGHVS and CDR2 is FNYEAQ. CDR3 sequence (DNA): TGTGCCAGCAGCTTAGCGGTGGGGGAGCAGTTCTTC. It encodes CASSLAVGEQFF.

The V gene is TRBV9, the J gene TRBJ1-1, with unresolved D. V was trimmed by 4 bases and J by 1 base, leaving 8 bases between them. Germline V gene data show CDR1 as SGDLS and CDR2 as YYNGEE. The CDR3 has 13 residues. The chain's CDR3 is CASSFTENTEAFF. The CDR3 bases are TGTGCCAGCAGCTTCACAGAGAACACTGAAGCTTTCTTT.

The V and J genes are TRBV18 and TRBJ2-7, with 12 bases identical to TRBD1. Trimming at V came to 3 bases and at J to 5 bases, leaving 5 bases not matched to a gene. Germline V gives CDR1 KGHSH, CDR2 LQKENI. This CDR3 comprises 15 residues. CDR3 in DNA: TGTGCCAGCTCACCTGGGACAGGGGGCGTCAACGAGCAGTACTTC. Translation: CASSPGTGGVNEQYF. The full variable domain, completed using reference TRBV18 and TRBJ2-7, is NAGVMQNPRHLVRRRGQEARLRCSPMKGHSHVYWYRQLPEEGLKFMVYLQKENIIDESGMPKERFSAEFPKEGPSILRIQQVVRGDSAAYFCASSPGTGGVNEQYFGPGTRLTVT.

V gene TRBV5-1 combines with J gene TRBJ2-5; a possible D gene is TRBD1 (5 bases). Trimming removed 3 bases at V and 4 bases at J, with 19 bases between. This CDR3 spans 16 amino acids. Germline V gene lookup returns CDR1 SGHRS and CDR2 YFSETQ. The CDR3 loop reads CASSYTRTGQLETQYF. Written as DNA, the CDR3 is TGCGCCAGCAGCTATACCCGAACCGGACAATTAGAGACCCAGTACTTC. The full variable domain, with the rest looked up from reference TRBV5-1 and TRBJ2-5, is KAGVTQTPRYLIKTRGQQVTLSCSPISGHRSVSWYQQTPGQGLQFLFEYFSETQRNKGNFPGRFSGRQFSNSRSEMNVSTLELGDSALYLCASSYTRTGQLETQYFGPGTRLLVL.

The V and J genes are TRBV19 and TRBJ1-4, with D hard to call. Trimming removed 1 base from V and 0 bases from J, with 6 bases in between. The CDR3 totals 15 residues. Germline loops: CDR1 LNHDA, CDR2 SQIVND (reference sequence). The CDR3 here is CASSIGTATNEKLFF. As DNA, the CDR3 is TGTGCCAGTAGTATAGGAACTGCAACTAATGAAAAACTGTTTTTT.

The chain links TRBV14 to TRBJ1-1, with 8 bases identical to TRBD1. CDR1 is SGHDN, CDR2 FVKESK, per germline. The CDR3 extends over 12 amino acids. V shed 5 bases, J shed 6 bases, and the junction held 2 bases outside the gene matches. The CDR3 DNA follows: TGTGCCAGCAGCGGGACAGGTTCTGAAGCTTTCTTT. Translating gives CASSGTGSEAFF.

The chain carries TRBV28 and TRBJ2-7; no firm D call. The V end was cut by 3 bases, the J end by 6 bases, with 27 bases between. CDR1 MDHEN and CDR2 SYDVKM come from the germline V gene. This CDR3 has 18 amino acids. DNA for the CDR3: TGTGCCAGCAGTTTCCCCAAAGCTCCACTAAACGAGCCACTCGAGCAGTACTTC. Translated: CASSFPKAPLNEPLEQYF. The complete variable domain, with remaining parts taken from reference TRBV28 and TRBJ2-7, reads DVKVTQSSRYLVKRTGEKVFLECVQDMDHENMFWYRQDPGLGLRLIYFSYDVKMKEKGDIPEGYSVSREKKERFSLILESASTNQTSMYLCASSFPKAPLNEPLEQYFGPGTRLTVT.

V and J are TRBV9 and TRBJ2-2, with D possibly being TRBD1 or TRBD2 (5 bases each). The V gene's germline CDR1 is SGDLS and CDR2 YYNGEE. CDR3 length: 15 amino acids. V lost 8 bases and J lost 0, with 14 bases in between. The CDR3 is CASRGAAPNTGELFF. The CDR3 DNA reads TGTGCCAGTCGGGGCGCCGCCCCGAACACCGGGGAGCTGTTTTTT. Combining the CDR3 with reference TRBV9 and TRBJ2-2 gives the whole variable domain DSGVTQTPKHLITATGQRVTLRCSPRSGDLSVYWYQQSLDQGLQFLIQYYNGEERAKGNILERFSAQQFPDLHSELNLSSLELGDSALYFCASRGAAPNTGELFFGEGSRLTVL.

The J gene is TRBJ2-3, the V gene TRBV5-1; D ambiguous. Germline loops: CDR1 SGHRS, CDR2 YFSETQ. The CDR3 has 15 amino acids. The V end was cut by 4 bases, the J end by 4 bases, with 16 bases between. The CDR3 is CASSPHVTLPDTQYF. The CDR3 DNA follows: TGCGCCAGCAGCCCGCACGTGACACTTCCAGATACGCAGTATTTT.

This clone is a singleton in its sample. The chain joins TRBV9 to TRBJ2-7, with unresolved D. The CDR3 is 15 amino acids. With 0 bases removed from V and 3 bases from J, the gap between germline ends came to 13 bases. In germline, CDR1 is SGDLS, CDR2 YYNGEE. CDR3 amino acids: CASSVEATGYYEQYF. The CDR3 bases are TGTGCCAGCAGCGTAGAAGCAACGGGTTACTACGAGCAGTACTTC.

V gene TRBV4-1 combines with J gene TRBJ2-1, with a tentative D call TRBD2 (6 bases). The germline V gene encodes CDR1 MGHRA and CDR2 YSYEKL. The CDR3 covers 17 residues. V was clipped by 0 bases and J by 0 bases, with 12 bases between them. The CDR3 loop is CASSQEGGLSSYNEQFF. CDR3 coding DNA: TGCGCCAGCAGCCAAGAGGGGGGACTGTCCTCCTACAATGAGCAGTTCTTC.

V and J are TRBV7-9 and TRBJ2-1; 11 bases map to TRBD2. The germline V gene has CDR1 SEHNR and CDR2 FQNEAQ (reference sequence). Trimming at V came to 3 bases and at J to 3 bases, leaving 4 bases not matched to a gene. This CDR3 region has 16 residues. The CDR3 spells CASSFTSGSFYNEQFF. The CDR3 DNA follows: TGTGCCAGCAGCTTCACTAGCGGGAGTTTCTACAATGAGCAGTTCTTC.

A word on this clone: The same CDR3 can be traced to other DNA sequences in this sample. The chain carries TRBV19 and TRBJ2-5; unclear D gene. Deletions cut 6 bases from V and 4 bases from J, with 15 bases between. The length of the CDR3 is 14 residues. The germline gives CDR1 LNHDA, CDR2 SQIVND (reference sequence). CDR3 region: CASRGSGRGETQYF. The DNA for the CDR3 is TGTGCCAGTAGGGGGTCCGGGCGTGGAGAGACCCAGTACTTC. Variable domain in full (rest from reference TRBV19 and TRBJ2-5): DGGITQSPKYLFRKEGQNVTLSCEQNLNHDAMYWYRQDPGQGLRLIYYSQIVNDFQKGDIAEGYSVSREKKESFPLTVTSAQKNPTAFYLCASRGSGRGETQYFGPGTRLLVL.

The CDR3 bases are TGTGCCACCTCTAACGGGGGAGCCTACGAGCAGTACTTC. This gives the protein CATSNGGAYEQYF. The chain has TRBV28 and TRBJ2-7; D is perhaps TRBD2 (6 bases). The V gene lost 10 bases and the J gene lost 2 bases, with 15 bases spanning the gap. The CDR3 is made up of 13 amino acids. From germline, CDR1 is MDHEN and CDR2 SYDVKM. Together with reference TRBV28 and TRBJ2-7, the CDR3 gives the full variable domain: DVKVTQSSRYLVKRTGEKVFLECVQDMDHENMFWYRQDPGLGLRLIYFSYDVKMKEKGDIPEGYSVSREKKERFSLILESASTNQTSMYLCATSNGGAYEQYFGPGTRLTVT.

This clone was detected only once. CDR3 nucleotides: TGTGCCAGCAGCTCCGGGGGCTCTGGAAACACCATATATTTT. It translates to CASSSGGSGNTIYF. This rearrangement joins TRBV5-5 to TRBJ1-3, with D perhaps TRBD1 (5 bases). Trimming left V 3 bases short and J 0 bases short, with 7 bases between. This CDR3 is built from 14 residues. CDR1 is SGHKS and CDR2 is YYEKEE in the germline V gene (reference sequence).

This clone was recorded only once. This chain uses TRBV9 with TRBJ1-1; D gene uncertain. The CDR3 has 14 amino acids. The germline CDR1 and CDR2 sequences are SGDLS and YYNGEE. The germline V and J ends were trimmed by 4 bases and 5 bases, with 15 bases remaining between them. CDR3 in amino acids: CASSTSGSGTEAFF. CDR3 DNA: TGTGCCAGCAGCACATCGGGCTCGGGGACTGAAGCTTTCTTT.

This sequence joins TRBV7-2 and TRBJ2-1; D is uncertain. Germline V gives CDR1 SGHTA, CDR2 FQGNSA. CDR3 length: 15 residues. V was trimmed by 4 bases and J by 7 bases, leaving 17 bases between them. The CDR3 protein is CASSSALTPLNEQFF. In nucleotides, the CDR3 is TGTGCCAGCAGCTCAGCCCTAACCCCCCTTAATGAGCAGTTCTTC.